The present TCR beta chain was sequenced within a study of cytomegalovirus exposure and HLA in healthy donors. Overall study findings and caveats: An observed cluster of highly shared sequence variants was recorded as a likely sequencing artifact.

Details on this clone: Its antigen is unidentified.

Trimming removed 2 bases at V and 1 base at J, with 10 bases between. CDR3 size: 14 residues. CDR1 and CDR2 (germline): SGHRS, YFSETQ. Primers for the PCR totalled 60 Vbeta and 13 Jbeta. Clones were read by immunoSEQ multiplex PCR, and TCRdb kept only the in-frame ones, dropping some. This sample has about 120,000 clones; 60% to 75% occur once, and the top ten carry less than 3%. The chain employs TRBV5-1 and TRBJ2-7, with D maybe TRBD1 (5 bases). The sequence was collected from a woman between 40 and 50 years old in good health and CMV-seropositive. Sequencing used PBMCs. CDR3 residues: CASSLVQGSYEQYF. Here the CDR3 DNA reads TGCGCCAGCAGCTTAGTTCAGGGTTCCTACGAGCAGTACTTC.